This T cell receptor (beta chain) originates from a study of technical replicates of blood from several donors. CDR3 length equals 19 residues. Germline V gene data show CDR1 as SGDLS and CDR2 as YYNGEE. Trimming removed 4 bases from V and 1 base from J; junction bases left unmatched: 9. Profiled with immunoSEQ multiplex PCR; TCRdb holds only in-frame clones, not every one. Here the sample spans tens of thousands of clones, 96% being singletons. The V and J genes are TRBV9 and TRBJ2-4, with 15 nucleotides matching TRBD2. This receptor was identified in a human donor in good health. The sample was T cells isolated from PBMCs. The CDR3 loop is CASSPGLAGGIKAKNIQYF. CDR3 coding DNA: TGTGCCAGCAGCCCGGGACTAGCGGGGGGAATTAAGGCCAAAAACATTCAGTACTTC. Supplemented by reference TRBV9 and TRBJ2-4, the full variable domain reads DSGVTQTPKHLITATGQRVTLRCSPRSGDLSVYWYQQSLDQGLQFLIQYYNGEERAKGNILERFSAQQFPDLHSELNLSSLELGDSALYFCASSPGLAGGIKAKNIQYFGAGTRLSVL.